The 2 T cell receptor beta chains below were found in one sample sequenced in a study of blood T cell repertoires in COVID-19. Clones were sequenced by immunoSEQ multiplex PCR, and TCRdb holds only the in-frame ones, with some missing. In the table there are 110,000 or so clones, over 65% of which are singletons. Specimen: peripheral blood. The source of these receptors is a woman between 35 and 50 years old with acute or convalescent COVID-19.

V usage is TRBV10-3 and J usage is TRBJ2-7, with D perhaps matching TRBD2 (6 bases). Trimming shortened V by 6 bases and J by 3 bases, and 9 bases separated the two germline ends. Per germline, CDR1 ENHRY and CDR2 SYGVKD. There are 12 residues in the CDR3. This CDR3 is CAIRGAGYEQYF. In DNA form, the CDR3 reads TGTGCCATCAGAGGAGCGGGCTACGAGCAGTACTTC.

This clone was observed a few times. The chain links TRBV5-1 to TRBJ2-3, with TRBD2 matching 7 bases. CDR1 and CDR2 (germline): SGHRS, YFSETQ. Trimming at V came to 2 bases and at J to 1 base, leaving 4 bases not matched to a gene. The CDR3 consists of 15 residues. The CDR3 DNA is TGCGCCAGCAGCTTTATAGCGGGCCGCACAGATACGCAGTATTTT. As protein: CASSFIAGRTDTQYF.